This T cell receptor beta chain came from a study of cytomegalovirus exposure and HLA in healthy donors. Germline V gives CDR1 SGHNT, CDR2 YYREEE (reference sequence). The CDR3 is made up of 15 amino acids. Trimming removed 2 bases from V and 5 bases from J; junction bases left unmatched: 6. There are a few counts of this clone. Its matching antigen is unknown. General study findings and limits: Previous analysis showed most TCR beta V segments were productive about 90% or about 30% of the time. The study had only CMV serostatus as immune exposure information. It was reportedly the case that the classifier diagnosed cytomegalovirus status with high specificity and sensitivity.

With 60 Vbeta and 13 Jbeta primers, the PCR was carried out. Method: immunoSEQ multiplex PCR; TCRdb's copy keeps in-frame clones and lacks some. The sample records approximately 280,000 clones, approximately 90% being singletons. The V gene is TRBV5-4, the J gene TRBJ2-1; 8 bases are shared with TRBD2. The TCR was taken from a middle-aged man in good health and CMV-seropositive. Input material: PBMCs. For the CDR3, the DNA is TGTGCCAGCAGCTTCAGCGGGAGACGGGACAATGAGCAGTTCTTC. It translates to CASSFSGRRDNEQFF. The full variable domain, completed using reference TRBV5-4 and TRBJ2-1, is ETGVTQSPTHLIKTRGQQVTLRCSSQSGHNTVSWYQQALGQGPQFIFQYYREEENGRGNFPPRFSGLQFPNYSSELNVNALELDDSALYLCASSFSGRRDNEQFFGPGTRLTVL.